This is a list of T cell receptor beta chains from one sample in a study of T cell repertoires in cytomegalovirus infection. TCRdb re-called the reads through MiXCR, storing one row per CDR3 protein. The data contain around 800,000 distinct CDR3 sequences, around a third of them singletons. These receptors' antigens are unknown. The material sequenced was cultured CD8+ T cells from PBMCs, taken from culture after CMV antigen stimulation. Source of these receptors: a human donor in good health (CMV status not recorded). Some clones in this sample may be carry-over from other donors' samples. Both conserved end residues are part of each CDR3. The D gene is left open where the match is weak. Size tells how often a clone was seen (once, few, many) or the class of an expanded clone, and some rows leave it out.

J gene,D gene,V gene,clone size,CDR3 protein,CDR3 DNA
TRBJ1-6,NA,TRBV27,many,CASSFARGHGSPLHF,TGTGCCAGCAGTTTTGCCCGCGGCCATGGTTCACCCCTCCACTTT
TRBJ1-1,TRBD1,TRBV10-2,once,CASSEGQGASTEAFF,TGCGCCAGCAGTGAGGGTCAGGGGGCAAGCACTGAAGCTTTCTTT
TRBJ2-7,NA,TRBV27,NA,CASSSRILSGEQYF,TGTGCCAGCAGTTCCCGGATCCTTTCTGGGGAGCAGTACTTC
TRBJ1-1,NA,TRBV6-2/TRBV6-3,NA,CASSYLRRANTEAFF,TGTGCCAGCAGTTACTTAAGACGGGCGAACACTGAAGCTTTCTTT
TRBJ2-1,NA,TRBV7-9,few,CASSFPPPGEQFF,TGTGCCAGCAGCTTCCCTCCACCGGGGGAGCAGTTCTTC
TRBJ2-7,NA,TRBV7-6,NA,CASSSRASYEQYF,TGTGCCAGCAGCAGCAGGGCCTCCTACGAGCAGTACTTC
TRBJ2-1,NA,TRBV25-1,many,CASSEARGRYNEQFF,TGTGCCAGCAGTGAAGCCAGGGGAAGGTACAATGAGCAGTTCTTC
TRBJ2-3,TRBD2,TRBV7-6,NA,CASSFGLAGSDTQYF,TGTGCCAGCAGCTTCGGACTAGCGGGCTCAGATACGCAGTATTTT
TRBJ2-7,NA,TRBV7-9,NA,CASSLRESPYEQYF,TGTGCCAGCAGCTTAAGGGAGTCTCCCTACGAGCAGTACTTC
TRBJ2-6,NA,TRBV27,once,CASTEAGANVLTF,TGTGCCAGCACCGAAGCTGGGGCCAACGTCCTGACTTTC
TRBJ1-3,NA,TRBV7-2,many,CASSLWGASGNTIYF,TGTGCCAGCAGCTTATGGGGGGCCTCTGGAAACACCATATATTTT
TRBJ1-1,NA,TRBV2,NA,CASSERRTPGGRMNTEAFF,TGTGCCAGCAGTGAACGTCGGACGCCCGGGGGGAGGATGAACACTGAAGCTTTCTTT
TRBJ1-1,NA,TRBV27,few,CASTLGLNTEAFF,TGTGCCAGCACCCTGGGATTGAACACTGAAGCTTTCTTT
TRBJ2-3,TRBD1,TRBV9,NA,CASSVVGTGQTDTLYF,TGTGCCAGCAGCGTAGTGGGGACAGGGCAAACAGATACGCTGTATTTT
TRBJ1-2,NA,TRBV7-8,many,CASSLGPDPTLNYGYTF,TGTGCCAGCAGCTTAGGTCCGGACCCAACCCTTAACTATGGCTACACCTTC
TRBJ1-1,NA,TRBV12-3/TRBV12-4,NA,CASSFSTLNTEAFF,TGTGCCAGCAGTTTTAGCACTCTGAACACTGAAGCTTTCTTT
TRBJ2-1,NA,TRBV7-9,NA,CASSRTVGLNEQFF,TGTGCCAGCAGCCGGACAGTAGGACTCAATGAGCAGTTCTTC
TRBJ2-1,NA,TRBV6-5,once,CASIDVGGSSYNEQFF,TGTGCCAGCATCGACGTGGGAGGTAGCTCCTACAATGAGCAGTTCTTC
TRBJ1-2,TRBD1,TRBV7-2,many,CASATGEKRNGYTF,TGTGCCAGCGCTACAGGGGAGAAAAGGAATGGCTACACCTTC
TRBJ1-1,NA,TRBV4-3,many,CASSQDRGHLNTEAFF,TGCGCCAGCAGCCAAGATCGGGGACACCTGAACACTGAAGCTTTCTTT
TRBJ2-2,NA,TRBV6-2/TRBV6-3,NA,CASSYSAAGVLATGELFF,TGTGCCAGCAGTTACTCCGCGGCAGGGGTATTGGCCACCGGGGAGCTGTTTTTT
TRBJ1-3,NA,TRBV5-4,NA,CTSSKQGSGNTIYF,TGTACCAGCAGCAAACAGGGTTCGGGAAACACCATATATTTT
TRBJ1-5,NA,TRBV4-1,few,CASSQDRFQPQHF,TGCGCCAGCAGCCAAGATAGGTTCCAGCCCCAGCATTTT
TRBJ2-5,NA,TRBV27,few,CASSSNPRMETQYF,TGTGCCAGCAGTTCTAACCCTCGGATGGAGACCCAGTACTTC
TRBJ1-4,NA,TRBV12-5,NA,CASCAHTTNEKLFF,TGTGCTAGTTGCGCCCACACAACTAATGAAAAACTGTTTTTT
TRBJ1-6,NA,TRBV28,NA,CASSAPGPQSNYNSPLHF,TGTGCCAGCAGTGCTCCGGGACCCCAAAGCAACTATAATTCACCCCTCCACTTT
TRBJ1-2,TRBD1,TRBV4-1,NA,CANSQVGRGRGNGGYTF,TGCGCCAACAGCCAAGTCGGCCGGGGCAGGGGGAATGGTGGCTACACCTTC
TRBJ1-1,NA,TRBV6-6,few,CASSYQTYYTEHMNTEAFF,TGTGCCAGCAGTTACCAAACTTACTACACTGAGCATATGAACACTGAAGCTTTCTTT
TRBJ2-1,NA,TRBV12-5,NA,CASGPRTGGGYNEQFF,TGTGCTAGTGGTCCGAGAACCGGGGGCGGGTACAATGAGCAGTTCTTC
TRBJ1-2,NA,TRBV9,NA,CASSGLRQGHGYGYTF,TGTGCCAGCAGCGGACTAAGGCAGGGGCACGGCTATGGCTACACCTTC
TRBJ1-1,NA,TRBV6-2/TRBV6-3,NA,CAIKGEFLEDTEAFF,TGTGCCATAAAAGGGGAGTTCCTGGAGGACACTGAAGCTTTCTTT
TRBJ2-1,TRBD1,TRBV28,NA,CAIGRTGGYLNEQFF,TGTGCCATAGGACGGACAGGGGGCTATTTGAATGAGCAGTTCTTC
TRBJ1-2,NA,TRBV20-1,NA,CSHRPRVNYGYTF,TGCAGTCACCGCCCCAGGGTGAACTATGGCTACACCTTC
TRBJ2-3,NA,TRBV4-1,few,CASSQDGTLTDTQYF,TGCGCCAGCAGCCAAGATGGGACACTCACAGATACGCAGTATTTT
TRBJ2-1,NA,TRBV28,few,CASRDYHAYNEQFF,TGTGCCAGCCGCGACTACCATGCCTACAATGAGCAGTTCTTC
TRBJ2-2,NA,TRBV6-6,few,CASSYFTVNTGELFF,TGTGCCAGCAGTTACTTTACAGTGAACACCGGGGAGCTGTTTTTT
TRBJ2-2,NA,TRBV20-1,NA,CSARTGPTNTGELFF,TGCAGTGCTAGGACGGGTCCTACGAACACCGGGGAGCTGTTTTTT
TRBJ1-1,NA,TRBV7-9,NA,CASSLALTVTEAFF,TGTGCCAGCAGCTTAGCCCTGACAGTCACTGAAGCTTTCTTT
TRBJ2-3,TRBD2,TRBV19,NA,CASSRRGAGRTDTQYF,TGTGCCAGTAGTCGTCGAGGCGCCGGGAGGACAGATACGCAGTATTTT
TRBJ2-3,TRBD1,TRBV7-9,few,CANRQGDRDTQYF,TGTGCCAACCGACAGGGGGATAGAGATACGCAGTATTTT
TRBJ2-1,NA,TRBV7-6,few,CASTPTVGGEQFF,TGTGCCAGCACCCCAACGGTGGGTGGTGAGCAGTTCTTC
TRBJ2-1,NA,TRBV6-2/TRBV6-3,NA,CASSYSGTITPYNEQFF,TGTGCCAGCAGTTACTCCGGGACGATAACCCCCTACAATGAGCAGTTCTTC
TRBJ2-7,NA,TRBV13,NA,CASSSKGVGTYEQYF,TGTGCCAGCAGCTCAAAAGGAGTGGGGACTTACGAGCAGTACTTC
TRBJ1-6,NA,TRBV19,NA,CASTIDNSPLHF,TGTGCCAGTACCATAGATAATTCACCCCTCCACTTT
TRBJ1-5,NA,TRBV19,few,CATRRGRGASNQPQHF,TGTGCCACCAGGCGGGGCAGGGGCGCGTCGAATCAGCCCCAGCATTTT
TRBJ2-1,NA,TRBV9,many,CASSLTTRPGNEQFF,TGTGCCAGCAGCCTCACTACCCGCCCCGGCAATGAGCAGTTCTTC
TRBJ1-4,NA,TRBV6-5,NA,CASSSGRADEKLFF,TGTGCCAGCAGTTCGGGCAGGGCTGATGAAAAACTGTTTTTT
TRBJ2-1,TRBD1,TRBV27,NA,CASSGGDRVYNEQFF,TGTGCCAGCAGTGGGGGGGACAGGGTCTACAATGAGCAGTTCTTC